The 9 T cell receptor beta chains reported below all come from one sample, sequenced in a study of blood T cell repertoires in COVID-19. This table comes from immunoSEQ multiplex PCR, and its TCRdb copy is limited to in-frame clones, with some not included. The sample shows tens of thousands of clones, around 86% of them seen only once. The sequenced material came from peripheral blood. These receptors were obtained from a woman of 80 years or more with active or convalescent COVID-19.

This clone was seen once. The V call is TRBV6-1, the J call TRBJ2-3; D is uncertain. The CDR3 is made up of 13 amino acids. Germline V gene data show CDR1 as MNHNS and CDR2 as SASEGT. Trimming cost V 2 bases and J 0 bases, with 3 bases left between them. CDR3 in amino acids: CASSEPSTDTQYF. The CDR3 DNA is TGTGCCAGCAGTGAACCTAGCACAGATACGCAGTATTTT.

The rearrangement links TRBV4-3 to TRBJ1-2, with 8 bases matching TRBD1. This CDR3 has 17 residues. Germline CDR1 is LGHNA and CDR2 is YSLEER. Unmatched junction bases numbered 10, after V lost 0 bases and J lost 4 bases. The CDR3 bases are TGCGCCAGCAGCCAAGATATCCCGGACAGGGCGGCCTATGGCTACACCTTC. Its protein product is CASSQDIPDRAAYGYTF.

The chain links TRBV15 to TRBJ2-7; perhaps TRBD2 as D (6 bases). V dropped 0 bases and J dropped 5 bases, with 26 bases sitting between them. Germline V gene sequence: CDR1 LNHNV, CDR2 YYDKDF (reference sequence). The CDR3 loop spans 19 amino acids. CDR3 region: CATSRDRGARAGPLHEQYF. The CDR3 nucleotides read TGTGCCACCAGCAGAGATAGGGGAGCCAGGGCGGGGCCCCTCCACGAGCAGTACTTC.

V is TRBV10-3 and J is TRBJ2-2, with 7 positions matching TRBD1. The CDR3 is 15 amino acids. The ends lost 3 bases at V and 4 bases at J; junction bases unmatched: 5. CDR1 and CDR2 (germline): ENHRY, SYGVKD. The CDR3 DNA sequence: TGTGCCATCAGTGATAGACAGGGCGGCACCGGGGAGCTGTTTTTT. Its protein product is CAISDRQGGTGELFF.

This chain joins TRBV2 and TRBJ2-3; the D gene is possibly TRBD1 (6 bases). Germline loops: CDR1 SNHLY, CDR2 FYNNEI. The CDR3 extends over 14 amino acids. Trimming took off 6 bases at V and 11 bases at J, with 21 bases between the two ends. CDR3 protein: CASSKTQDSDRQYF. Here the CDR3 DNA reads TGTGCCAGCAGCAAAACCCAAGATTCGGACAGGCAGTATTTT.

DNA of the CDR3: TGTGCCAGTACGGGGTCTAACTATGGCTACACCTTC. Amino acids: CASTGSNYGYTF. The chain employs TRBV19 and TRBJ1-2; no firm D call. Germline V lookup: CDR1 LNHDA, CDR2 SQIVND (reference sequence). V shed 7 bases and J shed 0 bases, with 6 bases lying between them. This CDR3 has 12 residues.

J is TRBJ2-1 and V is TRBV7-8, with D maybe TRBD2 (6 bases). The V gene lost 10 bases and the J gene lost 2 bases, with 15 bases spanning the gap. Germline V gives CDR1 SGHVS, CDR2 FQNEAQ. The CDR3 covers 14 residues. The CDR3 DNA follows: TGTGCCACACGGGGCCCGGGGGCCTACAATGAGCAGTTCTTC. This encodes CATRGPGAYNEQFF.

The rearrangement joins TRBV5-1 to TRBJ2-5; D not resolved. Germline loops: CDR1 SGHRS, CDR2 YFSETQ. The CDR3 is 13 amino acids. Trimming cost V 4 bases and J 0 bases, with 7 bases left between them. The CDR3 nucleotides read TGCGCCAGCAGCCGAACTAACCAAGAGACCCAGTACTTC. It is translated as CASSRTNQETQYF.

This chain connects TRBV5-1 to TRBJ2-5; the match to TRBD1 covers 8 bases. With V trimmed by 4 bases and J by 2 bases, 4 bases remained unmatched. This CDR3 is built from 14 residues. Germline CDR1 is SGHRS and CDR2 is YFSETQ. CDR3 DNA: TGCGCCAGCAGCACAGGACAGGGACAAGAGACCCAGTACTTC. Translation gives CASSTGQGQETQYF.